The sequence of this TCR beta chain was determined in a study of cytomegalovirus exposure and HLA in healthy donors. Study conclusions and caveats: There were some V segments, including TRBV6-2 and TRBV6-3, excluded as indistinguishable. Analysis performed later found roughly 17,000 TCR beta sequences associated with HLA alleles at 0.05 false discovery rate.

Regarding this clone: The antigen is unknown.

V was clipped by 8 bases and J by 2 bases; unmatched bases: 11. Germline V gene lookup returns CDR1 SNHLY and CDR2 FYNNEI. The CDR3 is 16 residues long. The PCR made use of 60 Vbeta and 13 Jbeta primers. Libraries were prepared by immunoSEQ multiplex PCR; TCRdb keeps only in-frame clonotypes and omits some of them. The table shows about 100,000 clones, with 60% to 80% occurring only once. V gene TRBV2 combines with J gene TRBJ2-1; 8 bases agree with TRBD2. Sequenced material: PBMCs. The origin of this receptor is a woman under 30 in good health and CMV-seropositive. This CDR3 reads CASALGLAGPYNEQFF. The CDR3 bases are TGTGCCAGCGCGCTGGGGCTAGCGGGCCCCTACAATGAGCAGTTCTTC.